The 10 T cell receptor beta chains listed next were all sequenced from one sample in a study of PD-1 blockade in classical Hodgkin lymphoma. Generated by immunoSEQ multiplex PCR, the TCRdb table keeps only in-frame clones and is missing some. There are 17,000 or so clones in the sample; around 81% occur only once, and 1% lies in the top ten. In every patient, relapse followed autologous stem cell transplantation, while exposure to brentuximab vedotin differed. Purified CD4+ T cells were obtained from thawed PBMCs through magnetic negative selection. Sample: CD4+ T cells from blood, taken at baseline. Source of these receptors: a human donor with classical Hodgkin lymphoma.

This clone showed up just a few times. The chain links TRBV2 to TRBJ1-4, with D possibly being TRBD1 (6 bases). Germline V gives CDR1 SNHLY, CDR2 FYNNEI. Deletions cut 6 bases from V and 8 bases from J, with 16 bases between. The CDR3 runs 14 residues. The CDR3, as DNA: TGTGCCAGCAGGGCAGGGCGAGGGGGAGAAAAACTGTTTTTT. Encoded protein: CASRAGRGGEKLFF. Combining the CDR3 with reference TRBV2 and TRBJ1-4 gives the whole variable domain EPEVTQTPSHQVTQMGQEVILRCVPISNHLYFYWYRQILGQKVEFLVSFYNNEISEKSEIFDDQFSVERPDGSNFTLKIRSTKLEDSAMYFCASRAGRGGEKLFFGSGTQLSVL.

The rearrangement joins TRBV5-1 to TRBJ1-6; D is uncertain. Germline V gene sequence: CDR1 SGHRS, CDR2 YFSETQ. The CDR3 is 16 amino acids. Trimming pared 1 base from V and 0 bases from J, leaving 8 bases between. The CDR3 loop is CASSLFGSSYNSPLHF. CDR3 in DNA: TGCGCCAGCAGCTTGTTCGGGAGCTCCTATAATTCACCCCTCCACTTT.

The chain employs TRBV7-2 and TRBJ2-5, with 8 positions matching TRBD1. After removal of 5 bases from V and 1 base from J, the junction contained 6 bases not matched to a gene. In germline, CDR1 is SGHTA, CDR2 FQGNSA. This CDR3 has 15 residues. The CDR3 protein is CASSPWTGSQETQYF. Here the CDR3 DNA reads TGTGCCAGCAGCCCGTGGACAGGGAGCCAAGAGACCCAGTACTTC.

This chain links TRBV7-9 with TRBJ1-4; 7 bases are shared with TRBD1. Per the germline V gene, CDR1 is SEHNR and CDR2 is FQNEAQ (reference sequence). The V and J ends lost 1 base and 8 bases, in that order; junction bases with no gene match: 4. The CDR3 loop spans 14 amino acids. The CDR3 here is CASSLGQGDEKLFF. The CDR3 DNA reads as TGTGCCAGCAGCTTAGGGCAGGGGGACGAAAAACTGTTTTTT.

This clone was seen only once. The chain has TRBV5-4 and TRBJ2-2, with 9 positions matching TRBD1. This CDR3 is built from 15 residues. Trimming at V came to 4 bases and at J to 6 bases, leaving 7 bases not matched to a gene. Germline V gives CDR1 SGHNT, CDR2 YYREEE (reference sequence). This CDR3 is CASSRGQGVAGELFF. CDR3 DNA: TGTGCCAGCAGCCGGGGACAGGGTGTGGCCGGGGAGCTGTTTTTT.

This clone was seen a single time. J is TRBJ1-4 and V is TRBV7-9; D perhaps matches TRBD1 (6 bases). V lost 5 bases and J 8 bases, leaving 21 bases between the germline ends. The CDR3 covers 16 residues. Germline loops: CDR1 SEHNR, CDR2 FQNEAQ (reference sequence). The CDR3 DNA sequence: TGTGCCAGCAGCCTTAGGGGTCTGACAGGTCACGAAAAACTGTTTTTT. The encoded protein is CASSLRGLTGHEKLFF.

This clone appeared once. V is TRBV15 and J is TRBJ2-3; D is possibly TRBD1 (6 bases). The CDR3 has 15 residues. CDR1 and CDR2 from the germline V gene are LNHNV and YYDKDF (reference sequence). Deletions cut 7 bases from V and 2 bases from J, with 16 bases between. CDR3 nucleotides: TGTGCCACCAAGGGAACACAGGGAAACACAGATACGCAGTATTTT. This codes for CATKGTQGNTDTQYF.

Only one count was recorded for this clone. The chain is built from TRBV5-1 and TRBJ2-2; a weak D match, TRBD1 (6 bases). Germline-derived CDR1 and CDR2 are SGHRS and YFSETQ. The CDR3 is made up of 14 amino acids. V was cut by 4 bases and J by 3 bases, with 10 bases left in between. The CDR3, as DNA: TGCGCCAGCAGCCTGACAGGATACACCGGGGAGCTGTTTTTT. Amino acid sequence: CASSLTGYTGELFF. Looking up the rest from reference TRBV5-1 and TRBJ2-2 gives the full variable domain: KAGVTQTPRYLIKTRGQQVTLSCSPISGHRSVSWYQQTPGQGLQFLFEYFSETQRNKGNFPGRFSGRQFSNSRSEMNVSTLELGDSALYLCASSLTGYTGELFFGEGSRLTVL.

The chain has TRBV27 and TRBJ1-1; the match to TRBD1 covers 8 bases. V gave up 9 bases and J gave up 2 bases; unmatched junction bases: 8. CDR3 length: 14 amino acids. Germline CDR1 MNHEY, CDR2 SMNVEV (reference sequence). The CDR3 nucleotides are TGTGCCAGTTCGGGACAGGCGTATAACACTGAAGCTTTCTTT. This sequence encodes CASSGQAYNTEAFF.

This rearrangement joins TRBV27 to TRBJ2-7; TRBD2 matches at 13 bases. This CDR3 has 16 residues. The trim removed 5 bases at V and 3 bases at J, leaving 7 bases unmatched. Germline V gene lookup returns CDR1 MNHEY and CDR2 SMNVEV (reference sequence). The CDR3 DNA sequence: TGTGCCAGCAGTCGCCCACTAGCGGGAGGGCGCTACGAGCAGTACTTC. It yields the protein CASSRPLAGGRYEQYF.